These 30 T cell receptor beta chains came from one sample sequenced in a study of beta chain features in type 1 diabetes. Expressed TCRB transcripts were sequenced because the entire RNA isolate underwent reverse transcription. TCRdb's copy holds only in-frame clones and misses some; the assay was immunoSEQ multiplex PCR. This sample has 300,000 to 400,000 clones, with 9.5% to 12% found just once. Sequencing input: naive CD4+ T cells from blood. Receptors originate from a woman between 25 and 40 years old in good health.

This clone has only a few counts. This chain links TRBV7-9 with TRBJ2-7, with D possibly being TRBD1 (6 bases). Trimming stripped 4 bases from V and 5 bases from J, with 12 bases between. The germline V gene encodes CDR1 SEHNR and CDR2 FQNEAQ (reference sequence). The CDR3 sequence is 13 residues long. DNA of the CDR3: TGTGCCAGCAGCTCACAGGGACCCCACGAGCAGTACTTC. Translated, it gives CASSSQGPHEQYF.

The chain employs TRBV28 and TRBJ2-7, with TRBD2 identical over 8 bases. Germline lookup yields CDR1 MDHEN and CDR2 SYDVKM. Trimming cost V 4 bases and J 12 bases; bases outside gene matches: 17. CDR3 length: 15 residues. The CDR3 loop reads CASSSPSERERFVYF. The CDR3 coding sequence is TGTGCCAGCAGTTCCCCGTCCGAGCGGGAGCGGTTTGTGTACTTC. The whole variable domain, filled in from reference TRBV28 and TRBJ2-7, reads DVKVTQSSRYLVKRTGEKVFLECVQDMDHENMFWYRQDPGLGLRLIYFSYDVKMKEKGDIPEGYSVSREKKERFSLILESASTNQTSMYLCASSSPSERERFVYFGPGTRLTVT.

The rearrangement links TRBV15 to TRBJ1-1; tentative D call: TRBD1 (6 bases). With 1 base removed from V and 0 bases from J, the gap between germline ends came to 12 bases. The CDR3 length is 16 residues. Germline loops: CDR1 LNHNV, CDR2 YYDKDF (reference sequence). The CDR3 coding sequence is TGTGCCACCAGCAGAGCTATCACAGGGTTGAACACTGAAGCTTTCTTT. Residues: CATSRAITGLNTEAFF. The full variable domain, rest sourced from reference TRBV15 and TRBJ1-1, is DAMVIQNPRYQVTQFGKPVTLSCSQTLNHNVMYWYQQKSSQAPKLLFHYYDKDFNNEADTPDNFQSRRPNTSFCFLDIRSPGLGDTAMYLCATSRAITGLNTEAFFGQGTRLTVV.

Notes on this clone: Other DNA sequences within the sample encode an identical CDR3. The CDR3 loop is CSVGDTGELFF. The CDR3 DNA is TGCAGCGTTGGAGACACCGGGGAGCTGTTTTTT. This sequence joins TRBV29-1 and TRBJ2-2, with D uncertain. The CDR3 has 11 residues. V was clipped by 4 bases and J by 3 bases, with 3 bases between them. Germline CDR1 and CDR2: SQVTM and ANQGSEA.

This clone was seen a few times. The CDR3: CASSPGTSGNTQYF. CDR3 coding DNA: TGCGCCAGCAGCCCGGGGACTAGCGGAAATACGCAGTATTTT. J is TRBJ2-3 and V is TRBV5-1, with TRBD2 matching 11 bases. This CDR3 comprises 14 residues. V lost 4 bases, J lost 7 bases, and 5 bases stayed unmatched. Looked up from germline, CDR1 is SGHRS and CDR2 is YFSETQ.

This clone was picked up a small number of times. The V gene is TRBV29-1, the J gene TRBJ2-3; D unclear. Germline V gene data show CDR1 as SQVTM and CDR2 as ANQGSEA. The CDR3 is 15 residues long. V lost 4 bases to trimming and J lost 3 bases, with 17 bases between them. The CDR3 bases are TGCAGCGTTGGTCCCTCTTCCGACATAACAGATACGCAGTATTTT. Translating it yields CSVGPSSDITDTQYF.

This CDR3 is CASSRGLAVANNEQFF. The CDR3 DNA reads as TGTGCCAGCAGTAGGGGACTAGCGGTAGCCAACAATGAGCAGTTCTTC. The chain couples TRBV25-1 to TRBJ2-1, with 11 nucleotides matching TRBD2. Looked up from germline, CDR1 is MGHDK and CDR2 is SYGVNS. Unmatched junction bases numbered 8, after V lost 5 bases and J lost 5 bases. The CDR3 contains 16 residues.

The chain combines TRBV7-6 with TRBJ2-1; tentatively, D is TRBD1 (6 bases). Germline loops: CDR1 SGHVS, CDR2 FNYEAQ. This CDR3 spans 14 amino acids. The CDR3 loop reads CARLGDNSYNEQFF. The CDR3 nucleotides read TGTGCTAGGTTAGGGGACAACTCCTACAATGAGCAGTTCTTC. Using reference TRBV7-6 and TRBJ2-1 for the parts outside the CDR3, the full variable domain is GAGVSQSPRYKVTKRGQDVALRCDPISGHVSLYWYRQALGQGPEFLTYFNYEAQQDKSGLPNDRFSAERPEGSISTLTIQRTEQRDSAMYRCARLGDNSYNEQFFGPGTRLTVL.

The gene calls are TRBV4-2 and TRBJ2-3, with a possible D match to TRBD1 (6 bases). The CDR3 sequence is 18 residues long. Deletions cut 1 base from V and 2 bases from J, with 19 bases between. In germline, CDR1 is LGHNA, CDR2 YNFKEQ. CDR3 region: CASSQVISGHENTDTQYF. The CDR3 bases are TGTGCCAGCAGCCAAGTCATCTCGGGACACGAAAACACAGATACGCAGTATTTT.

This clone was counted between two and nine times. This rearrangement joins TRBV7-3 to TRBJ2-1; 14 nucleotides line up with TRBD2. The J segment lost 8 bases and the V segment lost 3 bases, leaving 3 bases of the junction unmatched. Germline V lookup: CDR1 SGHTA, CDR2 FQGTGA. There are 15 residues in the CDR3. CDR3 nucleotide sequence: TGTGCCAGCAGCTTCGGACTAGCGGGAGGCCATGAGCAGTTCTTC. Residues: CASSFGLAGGHEQFF.

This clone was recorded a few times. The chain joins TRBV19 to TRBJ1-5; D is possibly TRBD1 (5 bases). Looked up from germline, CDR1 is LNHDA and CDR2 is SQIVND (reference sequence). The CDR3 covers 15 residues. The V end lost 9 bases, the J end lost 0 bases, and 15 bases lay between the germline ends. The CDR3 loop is CASTRGLDSNQPQHF. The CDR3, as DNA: TGTGCCAGCACAAGGGGTCTAGATAGCAATCAGCCCCAGCATTTT.

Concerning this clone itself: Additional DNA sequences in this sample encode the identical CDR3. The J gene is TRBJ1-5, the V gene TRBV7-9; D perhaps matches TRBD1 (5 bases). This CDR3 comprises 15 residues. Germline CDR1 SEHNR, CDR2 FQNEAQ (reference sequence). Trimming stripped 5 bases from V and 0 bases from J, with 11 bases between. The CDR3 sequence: CASSPRGNSNQPQHF. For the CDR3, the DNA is TGTGCCAGCAGCCCTAGGGGAAATAGCAATCAGCCCCAGCATTTT.

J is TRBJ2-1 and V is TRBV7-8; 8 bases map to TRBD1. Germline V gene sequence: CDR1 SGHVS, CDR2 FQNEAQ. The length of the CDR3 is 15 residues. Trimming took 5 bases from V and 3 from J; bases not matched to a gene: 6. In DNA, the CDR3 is TGTGCCAGCAGCCAATTCGGACAGGGCTACAATGAGCAGTTCTTC. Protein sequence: CASSQFGQGYNEQFF.

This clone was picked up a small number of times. The CDR3 loop reads CASSSYGGGTEAFF. DNA of the CDR3: TGTGCCAGCAGCTCCTATGGGGGAGGCACTGAAGCTTTCTTT. V is TRBV7-2 and J is TRBJ1-1; D is possibly TRBD1 (5 bases). Looked up from germline, CDR1 is SGHTA and CDR2 is FQGNSA. The germline V and J ends were trimmed by 4 bases and 4 bases, with 13 bases remaining between them. CDR3 length: 14 amino acids.

DNA for the CDR3: TGTGCCTTAGACCCCGGGACAGGGGTCCCCGAGCAGTACTTC. The encoded protein is CALDPGTGVPEQYF. The chain employs TRBV30 and TRBJ2-7; 10 bases are a match to TRBD1. Looked up from germline, CDR1 is GTSNPN and CDR2 is SVGIG (reference sequence). The CDR3 spans 14 residues. V was pared by 7 bases and J by 6 bases, with 12 bases of the junction left unmatched.

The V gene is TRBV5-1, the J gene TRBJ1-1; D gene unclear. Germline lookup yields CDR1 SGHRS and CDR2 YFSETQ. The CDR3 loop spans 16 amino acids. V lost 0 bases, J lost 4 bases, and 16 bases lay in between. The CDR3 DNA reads TGCGCCAGCAGCTTGGCCAGAGGAGGTCTGGGCACTGAAGCTTTCTTT. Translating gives CASSLARGGLGTEAFF.

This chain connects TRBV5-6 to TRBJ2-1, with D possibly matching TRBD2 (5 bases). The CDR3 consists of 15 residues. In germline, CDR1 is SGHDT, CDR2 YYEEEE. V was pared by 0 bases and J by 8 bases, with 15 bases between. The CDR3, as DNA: TGTGCCAGCAGCTTGGGGTCCGTAACCGGGGATGAGCAGTTCTTC. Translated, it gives CASSLGSVTGDEQFF.

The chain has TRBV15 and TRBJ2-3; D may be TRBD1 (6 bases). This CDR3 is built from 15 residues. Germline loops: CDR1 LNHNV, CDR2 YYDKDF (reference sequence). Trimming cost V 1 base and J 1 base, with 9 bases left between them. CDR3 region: CATSRAAGGTDTQYF. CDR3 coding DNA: TGTGCCACCAGCAGAGCGGCAGGGGGCACAGATACGCAGTATTTT. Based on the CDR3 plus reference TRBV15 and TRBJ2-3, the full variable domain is DAMVIQNPRYQVTQFGKPVTLSCSQTLNHNVMYWYQQKSSQAPKLLFHYYDKDFNNEADTPDNFQSRRPNTSFCFLDIRSPGLGDTAMYLCATSRAAGGTDTQYFGPGTRLTVL.

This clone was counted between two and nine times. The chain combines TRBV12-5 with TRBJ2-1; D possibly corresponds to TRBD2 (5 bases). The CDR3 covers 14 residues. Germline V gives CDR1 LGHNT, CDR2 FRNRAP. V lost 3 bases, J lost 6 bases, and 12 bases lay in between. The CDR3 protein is CASGLAGGTNEQFF. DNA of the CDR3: TGTGCTAGTGGTTTAGCCGGAGGAACCAATGAGCAGTTCTTC.

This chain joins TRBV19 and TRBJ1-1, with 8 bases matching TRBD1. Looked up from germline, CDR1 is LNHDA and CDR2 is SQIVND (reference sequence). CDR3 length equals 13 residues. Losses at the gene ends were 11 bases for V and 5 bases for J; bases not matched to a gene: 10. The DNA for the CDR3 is TGTGCCCGAATGCGGACAGGGAGGACTGAAGCTTTCTTT. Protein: CARMRTGRTEAFF.

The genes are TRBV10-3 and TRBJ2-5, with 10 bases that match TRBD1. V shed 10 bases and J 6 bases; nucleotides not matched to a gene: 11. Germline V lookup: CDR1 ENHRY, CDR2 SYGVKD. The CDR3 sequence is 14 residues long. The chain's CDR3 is CATNGQGVLKTQYF. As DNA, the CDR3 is TGTGCCACGAACGGACAGGGGGTTTTGAAGACCCAGTACTTC.

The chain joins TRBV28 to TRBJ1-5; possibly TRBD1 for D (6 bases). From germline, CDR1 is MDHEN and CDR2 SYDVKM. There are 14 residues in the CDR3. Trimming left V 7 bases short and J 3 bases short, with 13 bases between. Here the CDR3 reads CASTPGHLNQPQHF. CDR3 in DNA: TGTGCCAGCACTCCGGGACATCTCAATCAGCCCCAGCATTTT.

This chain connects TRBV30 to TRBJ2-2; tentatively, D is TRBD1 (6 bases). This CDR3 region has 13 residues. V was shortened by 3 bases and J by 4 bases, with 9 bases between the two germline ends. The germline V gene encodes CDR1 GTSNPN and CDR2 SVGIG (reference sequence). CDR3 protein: CAWRQGSTGELFF. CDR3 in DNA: TGTGCCTGGAGGCAGGGGAGCACCGGGGAGCTGTTTTTT.

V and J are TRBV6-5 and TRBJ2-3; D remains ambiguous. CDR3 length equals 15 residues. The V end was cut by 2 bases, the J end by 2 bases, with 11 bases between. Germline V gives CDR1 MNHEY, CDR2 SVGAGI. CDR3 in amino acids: CASSYGGGNTDTQYF. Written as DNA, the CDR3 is TGTGCCAGCAGTTACGGTGGCGGAAACACAGATACGCAGTATTTT.

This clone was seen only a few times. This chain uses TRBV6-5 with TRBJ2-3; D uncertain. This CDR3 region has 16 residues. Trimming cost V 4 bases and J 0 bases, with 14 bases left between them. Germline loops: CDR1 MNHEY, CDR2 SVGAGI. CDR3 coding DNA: TGTGCCAGCAGTTTAACCGGCGGCAGAAGCACAGATACGCAGTATTTT. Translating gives CASSLTGGRSTDTQYF.

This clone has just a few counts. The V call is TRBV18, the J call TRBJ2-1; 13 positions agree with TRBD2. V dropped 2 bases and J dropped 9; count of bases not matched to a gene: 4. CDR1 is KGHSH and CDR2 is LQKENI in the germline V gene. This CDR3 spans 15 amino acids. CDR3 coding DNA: TGTGCCAGCTCACCATGGACTAGCGGGAGTGGTGAGCAGTTCTTC. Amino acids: CASSPWTSGSGEQFF.

As DNA, the CDR3 is TGTGCCAGTAGTATAGAAGGGACAGGGTTGAAGACCCAGTACTTC. Translating gives CASSIEGTGLKTQYF. V gene TRBV19 combines with J gene TRBJ2-5, with TRBD1 matching 9 bases. The CDR3 is 15 residues long. Looked up from germline, CDR1 is LNHDA and CDR2 is SQIVND (reference sequence). The V segment lost 0 bases and the J segment 6 bases; nucleotides outside the gene matches: 5.

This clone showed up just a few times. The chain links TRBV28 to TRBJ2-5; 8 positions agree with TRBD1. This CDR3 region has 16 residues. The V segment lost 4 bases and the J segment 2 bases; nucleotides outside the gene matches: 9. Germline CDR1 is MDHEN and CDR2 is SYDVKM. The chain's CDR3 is CASSSQGRGHQETQYF. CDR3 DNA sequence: TGTGCCAGCAGTTCCCAGGGCAGGGGGCATCAAGAGACCCAGTACTTC.

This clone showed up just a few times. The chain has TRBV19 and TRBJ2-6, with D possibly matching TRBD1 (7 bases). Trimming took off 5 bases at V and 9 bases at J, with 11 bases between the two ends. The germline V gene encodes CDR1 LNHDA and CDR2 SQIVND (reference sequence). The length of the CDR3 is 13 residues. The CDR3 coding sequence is TGTGCCAGTAGTGCGGGACAGAACAACGTCCTGACTTTC. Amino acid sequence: CASSAGQNNVLTF.

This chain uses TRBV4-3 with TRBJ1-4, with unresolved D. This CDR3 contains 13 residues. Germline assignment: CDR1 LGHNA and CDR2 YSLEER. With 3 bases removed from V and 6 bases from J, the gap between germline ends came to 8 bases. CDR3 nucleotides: TGCGCCAGCAGCCAGCTATCGCATGAAAAACTGTTTTTT. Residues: CASSQLSHEKLFF.